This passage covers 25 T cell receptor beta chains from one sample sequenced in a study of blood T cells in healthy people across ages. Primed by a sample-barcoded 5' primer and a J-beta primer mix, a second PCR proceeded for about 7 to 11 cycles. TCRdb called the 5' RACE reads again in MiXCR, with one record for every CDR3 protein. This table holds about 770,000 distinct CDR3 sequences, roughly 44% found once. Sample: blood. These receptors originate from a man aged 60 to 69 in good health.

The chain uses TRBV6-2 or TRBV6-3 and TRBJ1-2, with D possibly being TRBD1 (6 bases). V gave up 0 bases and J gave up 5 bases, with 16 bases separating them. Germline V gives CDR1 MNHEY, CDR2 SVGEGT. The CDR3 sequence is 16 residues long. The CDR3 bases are TGTGCCAGCAGTTACTCGAGGACAGCGGATTGGTATGGCTACACCTTC. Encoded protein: CASSYSRTADWYGYTF.

CDR3 nucleotides: TGTGCCAGCAGTGTCGTGACAGGGCTAGAGACCCAGTACTTC. Translated: CASSVVTGLETQYF. The V and J genes are TRBV6-1 and TRBJ2-5, with TRBD1 identical over 7 bases. Trimming cost V 4 bases and J 4 bases; bases outside gene matches: 6. The CDR3 is 14 residues long. CDR1 MNHNS and CDR2 SASEGT come from the germline V gene.

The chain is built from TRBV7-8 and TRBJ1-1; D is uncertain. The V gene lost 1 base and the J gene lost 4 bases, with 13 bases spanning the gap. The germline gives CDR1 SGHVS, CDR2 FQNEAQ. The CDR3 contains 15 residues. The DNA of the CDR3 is TGTGCCAGCAGCTTAGGCGAGGGCCGGGGCACTGAAGCTTTCTTT. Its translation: CASSLGEGRGTEAFF.

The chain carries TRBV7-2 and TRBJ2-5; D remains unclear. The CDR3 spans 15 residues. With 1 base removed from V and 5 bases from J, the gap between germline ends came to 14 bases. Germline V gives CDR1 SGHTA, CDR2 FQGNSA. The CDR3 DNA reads TGTGCCAGCAGCTTAGTGACGGGCGCCGGGGAGACCCAGTACTTC. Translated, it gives CASSLVTGAGETQYF.

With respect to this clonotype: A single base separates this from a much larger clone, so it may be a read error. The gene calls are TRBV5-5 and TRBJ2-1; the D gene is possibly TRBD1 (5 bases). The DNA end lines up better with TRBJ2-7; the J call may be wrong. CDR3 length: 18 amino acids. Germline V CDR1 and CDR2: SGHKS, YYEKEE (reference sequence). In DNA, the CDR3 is TGTGCCAGCAGCTTGGTAAGGGGATTTGGAGCCTCCTACAATGAGCAGTACTTC. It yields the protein CASSLVRGFGASYNEQYF.

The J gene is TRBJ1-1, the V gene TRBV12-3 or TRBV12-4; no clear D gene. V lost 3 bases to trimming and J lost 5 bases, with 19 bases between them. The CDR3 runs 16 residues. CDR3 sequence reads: CASSFTVGGGRTEAFF. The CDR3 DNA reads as TGTGCCAGCAGTTTTACCGTGGGCGGCGGGAGGACTGAAGCTTTCTTT.

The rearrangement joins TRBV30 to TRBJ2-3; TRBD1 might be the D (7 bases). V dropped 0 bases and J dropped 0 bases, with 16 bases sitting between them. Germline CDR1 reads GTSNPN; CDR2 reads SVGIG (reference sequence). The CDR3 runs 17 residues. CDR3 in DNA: TGTGCCTGGAGTGTAGCAGCGACAGGGACTAGCACAGATACGCAGTATTTT. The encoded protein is CAWSVAATGTSTDTQYF.

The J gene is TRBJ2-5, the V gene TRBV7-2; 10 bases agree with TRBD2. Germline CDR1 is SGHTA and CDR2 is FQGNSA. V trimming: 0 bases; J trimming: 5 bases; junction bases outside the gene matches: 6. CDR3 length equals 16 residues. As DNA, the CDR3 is TGTGCCAGCAGCTTAGCCCAGCGGGGGGGCTGGGAGACCCAGTACTTC. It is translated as CASSLAQRGGWETQYF.

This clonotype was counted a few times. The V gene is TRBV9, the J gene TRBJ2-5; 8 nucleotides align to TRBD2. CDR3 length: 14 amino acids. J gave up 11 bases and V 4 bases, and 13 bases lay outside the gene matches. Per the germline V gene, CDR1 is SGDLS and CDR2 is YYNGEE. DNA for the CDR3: TGTGCCAGCAGCCTCGGGGGGGCTAACAATGAGCAGTACTTC. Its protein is CASSLGGANNEQYF. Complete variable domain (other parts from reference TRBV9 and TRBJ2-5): DSGVTQTPKHLITATGQRVTLRCSPRSGDLSVYWYQQSLDQGLQFLIQYYNGEERAKGNILERFSAQQFPDLHSELNLSSLELGDSALYFCASSLGGANNEQYFGPGTRLLVL.

The CDR3 region is CASSYGGLEQYF. CDR3 coding DNA: TGTGCCAGCAGTTACGGGGGGCTCGAGCAGTACTTC. This chain joins TRBV6-6 and TRBJ2-7, with D possibly being TRBD1 or TRBD2 (6 bases each). Germline V gene sequence: CDR1 MNHNY, CDR2 SVGAGI (reference sequence). V lost 2 bases and J lost 6, with 8 bases in between. The CDR3 runs to 12 residues.

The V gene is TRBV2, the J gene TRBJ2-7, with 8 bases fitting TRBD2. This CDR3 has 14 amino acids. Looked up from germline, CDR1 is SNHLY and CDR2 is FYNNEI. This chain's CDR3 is CVRGGSGGPYEQYF. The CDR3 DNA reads TGTGTCAGGGGAGGGAGCGGGGGACCTTACGAGCAGTACTTC.

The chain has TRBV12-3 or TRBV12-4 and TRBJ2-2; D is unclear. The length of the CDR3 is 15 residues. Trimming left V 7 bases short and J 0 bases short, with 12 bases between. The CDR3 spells CASTSNTANTGELFF. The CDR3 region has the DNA TGTGCCAGCACGTCAAACACGGCGAACACCGGGGAGCTGTTTTTT.

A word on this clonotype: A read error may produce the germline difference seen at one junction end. The CDR3 is CASSWFPGSTYKQYF. The CDR3 nucleotides are TGTGCCAGCAGTTGGTTCCCCGGGTCTACCTACAAGCAGTACTTC. V is TRBV5-5 and J is TRBJ2-7, with D unclear. Germline CDR1 is SGHKS and CDR2 is YYEKEE (reference sequence). This CDR3 has 15 residues.

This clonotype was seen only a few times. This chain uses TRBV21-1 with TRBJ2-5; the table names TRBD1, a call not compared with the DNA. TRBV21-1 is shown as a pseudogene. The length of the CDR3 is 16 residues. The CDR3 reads CASSLRQGNYQETQYF. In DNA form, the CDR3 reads TGTGCCAGCAGCTTACGACAGGGGAACTACCAAGAGACCCAGTACTTC.

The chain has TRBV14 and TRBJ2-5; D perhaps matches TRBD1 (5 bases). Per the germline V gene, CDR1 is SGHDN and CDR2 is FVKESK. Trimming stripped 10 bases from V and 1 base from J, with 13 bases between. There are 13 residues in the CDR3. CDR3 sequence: CATRVLGQETQYF. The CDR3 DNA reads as TGTGCCACCAGGGTTCTGGGCCAAGAGACCCAGTACTTC.

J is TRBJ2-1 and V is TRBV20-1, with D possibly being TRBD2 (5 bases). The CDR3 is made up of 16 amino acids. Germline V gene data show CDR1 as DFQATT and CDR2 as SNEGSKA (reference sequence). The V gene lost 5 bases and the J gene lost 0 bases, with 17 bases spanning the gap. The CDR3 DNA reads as TGCAGTGCTCTTGCGGGTAGCGTGCGCTCCTACAATGAGCAGTTCTTC. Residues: CSALAGSVRSYNEQFF.

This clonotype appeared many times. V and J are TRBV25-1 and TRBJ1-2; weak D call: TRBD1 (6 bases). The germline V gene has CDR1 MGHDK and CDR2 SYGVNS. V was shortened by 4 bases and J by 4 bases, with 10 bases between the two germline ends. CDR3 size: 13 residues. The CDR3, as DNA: TGTGCCAGCAGTGCCGGACAGATCTATGGCTACACCTTC. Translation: CASSAGQIYGYTF.

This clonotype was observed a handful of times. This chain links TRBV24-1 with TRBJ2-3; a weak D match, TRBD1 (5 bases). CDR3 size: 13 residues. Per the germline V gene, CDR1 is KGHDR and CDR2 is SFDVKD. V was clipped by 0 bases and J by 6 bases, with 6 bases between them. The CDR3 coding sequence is TGTGCCACCAGTGATTTGGGGGCTGATACGCAGTATTTT. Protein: CATSDLGADTQYF.

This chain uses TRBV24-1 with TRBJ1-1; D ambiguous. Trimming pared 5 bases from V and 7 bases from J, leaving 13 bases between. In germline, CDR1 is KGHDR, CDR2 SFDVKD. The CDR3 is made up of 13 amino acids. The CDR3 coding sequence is TGTGCCACCAGTGCCAGTTCGGTGGGTGAAGCTTTCTTT. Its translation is CATSASSVGEAFF.

This CDR3 is CASSSGTAPGEQFF. The CDR3 DNA follows: TGTGCCAGCAGTTCCGGGACTGCACCTGGGGAGCAGTTCTTC. The rearrangement uses TRBV9 and TRBJ2-1, with D tentatively TRBD2 (6 bases). V lost 5 bases, J lost 10 bases, and 19 bases lay in between. The CDR3 is made up of 14 amino acids. Looked up from germline, CDR1 is SGDLS and CDR2 is YYNGEE.

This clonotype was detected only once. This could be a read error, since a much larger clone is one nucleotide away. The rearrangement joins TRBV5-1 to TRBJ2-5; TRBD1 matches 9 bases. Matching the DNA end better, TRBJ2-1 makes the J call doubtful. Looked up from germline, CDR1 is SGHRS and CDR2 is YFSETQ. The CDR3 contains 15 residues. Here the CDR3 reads CASSPGTGRQETQFF. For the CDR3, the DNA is TGCGCCAGCAGCCCTGGGACAGGGCGGCAAGAGACCCAGTTCTTC.

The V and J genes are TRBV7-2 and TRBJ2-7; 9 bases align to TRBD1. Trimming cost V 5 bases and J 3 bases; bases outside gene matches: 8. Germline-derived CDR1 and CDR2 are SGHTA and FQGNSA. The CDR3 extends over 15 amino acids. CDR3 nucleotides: TGTGCCAGCAGCCCTAGACCGGGACAGGGCTACGAGCAGTACTTC. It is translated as CASSPRPGQGYEQYF.

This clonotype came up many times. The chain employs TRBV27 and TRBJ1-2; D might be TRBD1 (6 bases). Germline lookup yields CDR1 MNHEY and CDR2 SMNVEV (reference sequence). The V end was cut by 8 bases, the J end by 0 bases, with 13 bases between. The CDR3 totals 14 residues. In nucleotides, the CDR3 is TGTGCCAGCGCCCCCGGGGGGCCTAACTATGGCTACACCTTC. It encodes CASAPGGPNYGYTF.

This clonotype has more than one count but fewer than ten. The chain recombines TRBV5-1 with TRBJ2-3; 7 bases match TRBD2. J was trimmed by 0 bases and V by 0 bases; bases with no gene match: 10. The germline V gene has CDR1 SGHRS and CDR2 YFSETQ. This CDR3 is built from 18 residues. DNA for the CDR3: TGCGCCAGCAGCTTGGCTAGCGGATACGCCCTGAGCACAGATACGCAGTATTTT. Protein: CASSLASGYALSTDTQYF.

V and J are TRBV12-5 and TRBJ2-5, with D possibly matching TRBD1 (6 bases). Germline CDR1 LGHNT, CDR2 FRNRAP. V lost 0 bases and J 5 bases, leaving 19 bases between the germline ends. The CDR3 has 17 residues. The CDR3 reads CASGLVLLGAPPETQYF. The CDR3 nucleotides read TGTGCTAGTGGTTTGGTACTTCTGGGGGCCCCCCCCGAGACCCAGTACTTC. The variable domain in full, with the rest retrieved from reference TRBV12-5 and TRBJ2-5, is DARVTQTPRHKVTEMGQEVTMRCQPILGHNTVFWYRQTMMQGLELLAYFRNRAPLDDSGMPKDRFSAEMPDATLATLKIQPSEPRDSAVYFCASGLVLLGAPPETQYFGPGTRLLVL.